This TCR beta chain was identified in a study of blood T cell repertoires in COVID-19. The overall study: In each case, the material was cDNA or gDNA derived from T cells, B-cell-depleted T cells, or PBMCs.

Repertoires were generated with immunoSEQ multiplex PCR, while TCRdb's copy carries only in-frame clones and drops some. The sample contains about 220,000 clones, 90% of which appear only once. It was within 2 weeks before study entry that exposed participants met a COVID-19 case. Per germline, CDR1 SEHNR and CDR2 FQNEAQ (reference sequence). V was clipped by 2 bases and J by 5 bases, with 21 bases between them. The CDR3 loop spans 17 amino acids. This sequence joins TRBV7-9 and TRBJ2-5; tentatively, D is TRBD2 (5 bases). The specimen sequenced was PBMCs or T cells enriched from blood (not recorded which). The clonotype originates from a young man who had been exposed to COVID-19. The DNA for the CDR3 is TGTGCCAGCAGCTTACCTAGAGCGGAAAGGGCCGGGGAGACCCAGTACTTC. Translation: CASSLPRAERAGETQYF.